The 26 T cell receptor beta chains presented below share a single source sample, sequenced in a study of blood T cell repertoires in COVID-19. Measured with immunoSEQ multiplex PCR; TCRdb has only the in-frame clones, and not every one. Counted here are 95,000 to 150,000 clones, roughly 77% occurring once; the ten biggest clones make up more than 15%. Input material: peripheral blood. Receptors originate from a man in his 60s with active or convalescent COVID-19.

The rearrangement links TRBV20-1 to TRBJ2-7; D is ambiguous. Germline V gives CDR1 DFQATT, CDR2 SNEGSKA (reference sequence). The CDR3 has 11 amino acids. The CDR3 nucleotides read TGCAGCCTTTGGTCGGCCTACGAGCAGTACTTC. Translating gives CSLWSAYEQYF.

This chain connects TRBV10-3 to TRBJ1-5; 9 nucleotides line up with TRBD1. In germline, CDR1 is ENHRY, CDR2 SYGVKD. The CDR3 length is 16 residues. V trimming: 6 bases; J trimming: 2 bases; junction bases outside the gene matches: 8. Written as DNA, the CDR3 is TGTGCCATCAGCCGAACAGGGGGCGTCGGCAATCAGCCCCAGCATTTT. This codes for CAISRTGGVGNQPQHF.

The chain recombines TRBV7-3 with TRBJ2-3; D not certain. Germline V gene sequence: CDR1 SGHTA, CDR2 FQGTGA. The V end was cut by 5 bases, the J end by 6 bases, with 12 bases between. This CDR3 has 13 residues. The CDR3 DNA follows: TGTGCCAGCAGCCCAAACCCTAGGGATACGCAGTATTTT. It encodes CASSPNPRDTQYF.

V is TRBV7-3 and J is TRBJ2-7; TRBD2 matches at 7 bases. J gave up 7 bases and V 3 bases, and 6 bases lay outside the gene matches. Germline V gene data show CDR1 as SGHTA and CDR2 as FQGTGA. This CDR3 spans 13 amino acids. The chain's CDR3 is CASSFGAGEEQYF. The CDR3 nucleotides read TGTGCCAGCAGCTTTGGGGCGGGAGAGGAGCAGTACTTC.

V usage is TRBV28 and J usage is TRBJ1-4, with D tentatively TRBD1 (6 bases). The CDR3 totals 13 residues. The ends were cut back, 7 bases at V and 3 bases at J, with 9 bases in the middle. Germline V gene sequence: CDR1 MDHEN, CDR2 SYDVKM. The CDR3 loop is CASKTGPNEKLFF. CDR3 in DNA: TGTGCCAGCAAGACAGGTCCTAATGAAAAACTGTTTTTT.

The V gene is TRBV21-1, the J gene TRBJ2-7; TRBD2, the table's D call, was not compared with the DNA. TRBV21-1 is an annotated pseudogene. This CDR3 comprises 11 residues. The CDR3 coding sequence is TGTGCCGGGGAGGGCCCCCACGAGCAGTACTTC. This encodes CAGEGPHEQYF.

The chain joins TRBV2 to TRBJ1-1; 7 positions agree with TRBD1. The CDR3 loop spans 14 amino acids. The V segment lost 6 bases and the J segment 2 bases; nucleotides outside the gene matches: 6. The germline CDR1 and CDR2 sequences are SNHLY and FYNNEI. The CDR3 DNA reads as TGTGCCAGCAGCAGGACAGGAGGAAACACTGAAGCTTTCTTT. Translated: CASSRTGGNTEAFF.

This clone was recorded a few times. The rearrangement uses TRBV5-5 and TRBJ2-5; D is unclear. CDR3 length: 11 residues. Germline V gives CDR1 SGHKS, CDR2 YYEKEE (reference sequence). V lost 7 bases, J lost 4 bases, and 8 bases lay in between. In DNA form, the CDR3 reads TGTGCCAGCGGCTCCCTAGAGACCCAGTACTTC. Translating it yields CASGSLETQYF.

This clone was recorded a few times. The genes are TRBV19 and TRBJ2-1, with 14 bases matching TRBD2. V was clipped by 5 bases and J by 6 bases; unmatched bases: 9. The CDR3 is 17 amino acids. Germline CDR1 LNHDA, CDR2 SQIVND (reference sequence). The CDR3 nucleotides are TGTGCCAGTAGTTCTCGGACTAGCGGGAGGACTATCAATGAGCAGTTCTTC. Its translation is CASSSRTSGRTINEQFF.

This clone appeared once. J is TRBJ1-4 and V is TRBV6-6; no reliable D call. V was clipped by 8 bases and J by 3 bases, with 19 bases between them. This CDR3 is 16 amino acids long. Germline V lookup: CDR1 MNHNY, CDR2 SVGAGI (reference sequence). The CDR3 is CASFPTRSESNEKLFF. CDR3 coding DNA: TGTGCCAGCTTTCCAACCAGGTCCGAATCTAATGAAAAACTGTTTTTT.

The rearrangement joins TRBV7-9 to TRBJ2-6; the D is unclear. This CDR3 comprises 13 residues. In germline, CDR1 is SEHNR, CDR2 FQNEAQ (reference sequence). Trimming stripped 6 bases from V and 5 bases from J, with 8 bases between. The CDR3 DNA reads TGTGCCAGCAGTTCTCGTCGGGCCAACGTCCTGACTTTC. Translated: CASSSRRANVLTF.

This chain uses TRBV5-1 with TRBJ1-1, with 8 bases lining up with TRBD1. Germline V CDR1 and CDR2: SGHRS, YFSETQ. V lost 4 bases and J lost 3; bases outside the gene matches: 11. The CDR3 loop spans 16 amino acids. As DNA, the CDR3 is TGCGCCAGCAGCGCCGGGACAGGACTTTTGGACACTGAAGCTTTCTTT. Amino acids: CASSAGTGLLDTEAFF.

The chain combines TRBV27 with TRBJ2-1, with D perhaps matching TRBD2 (5 bases). The germline V gene encodes CDR1 MNHEY and CDR2 SMNVEV (reference sequence). The CDR3 contains 15 residues. Trimming cost V 3 bases and J 0 bases, with 9 bases left between them. The CDR3 region has the DNA TGTGCCAGCAGTTTTGGCGGAGGCTCCTACAATGAGCAGTTCTTC. This translates into CASSFGGGSYNEQFF.

CDR3 protein: CASSARSGGYNEQFF. For the CDR3, the DNA is TGTGCCAGCAGCGCCCGCAGCGGGGGATACAATGAGCAGTTCTTC. The genes are TRBV7-3 and TRBJ2-1, with 8 bases identical to TRBD2. In germline, CDR1 is SGHTA, CDR2 FQGTGA. This CDR3 comprises 15 residues. V shed 5 bases and J 4 bases; nucleotides not matched to a gene: 7.

The chain combines TRBV29-1 with TRBJ2-7; 9 bases are a match to TRBD2. The CDR3 contains 14 residues. Germline CDR1 SQVTM, CDR2 ANQGSEA. The V gene end was trimmed by 5 bases and the J gene end by 2 bases; junction bases not matched to a gene: 7. The CDR3 reads CSVHGLAPTYEQYF. CDR3 nucleotides: TGCAGCGTTCACGGACTAGCGCCTACCTACGAGCAGTACTTC.

V is TRBV25-1 and J is TRBJ2-2, with TRBD1 identical over 10 bases. The CDR3 runs 16 residues. V was pared by 6 bases and J by 4 bases, with 8 bases of the junction left unmatched. Germline CDR1 MGHDK, CDR2 SYGVNS. This CDR3 is CASSPGQGGVTGELFF. The DNA for the CDR3 is TGTGCCAGCAGCCCCGGACAGGGGGGTGTCACCGGGGAGCTGTTTTTT.

The V call is TRBV5-4, the J call TRBJ2-3; 10 bases map to TRBD1. The V and J ends lost 5 bases and 5 bases, in that order; junction bases with no gene match: 8. Germline V gives CDR1 SGHNT, CDR2 YYREEE (reference sequence). The CDR3 is 15 residues long. The CDR3 region has the DNA TGTGCCAGCAGACCGACAGGGGGCGGGAGAGATACGCAGTATTTT. Residues: CASRPTGGGRDTQYF.

The chain combines TRBV28 with TRBJ1-5, with D possibly matching TRBD1 (6 bases). Trimming stripped 4 bases from V and 3 bases from J, with 13 bases between. The length of the CDR3 is 15 residues. From germline, CDR1 is MDHEN and CDR2 SYDVKM. As DNA, the CDR3 is TGTGCCAGCAGTTCCGGACGGGACAACAATCAGCCCCAGCATTTT. Its translation is CASSSGRDNNQPQHF.

CDR3 sequence (DNA): TGCGCCAGCAGCTTGGCCGCGGCTAGCCTCGGCGACGAGCAGTACTTC. It translates to CASSLAAASLGDEQYF. The chain has TRBV5-1 and TRBJ2-7; D is perhaps TRBD2 (5 bases). CDR1 is SGHRS, CDR2 YFSETQ, per germline. The V end lost 0 bases, the J end lost 5 bases, and 18 bases lay between the germline ends. The CDR3 has 16 amino acids.

This clone has more than one count but fewer than ten. V usage is TRBV11-3 and J usage is TRBJ2-5, with 8 bases aligning to TRBD1. Germline V CDR1 and CDR2: SGHNT, YENEEA. V shed 1 base and J 5 bases; nucleotides not matched to a gene: 9. The CDR3 sequence is 16 residues long. CDR3 sequence (DNA): TGTGCCAGCAGCTTAGTAGCGACAGGGGTGGGCGAGACCCAGTACTTC. Its translation is CASSLVATGVGETQYF.

V usage is TRBV6-2 or TRBV6-3 and J usage is TRBJ2-1; tentatively, D is TRBD1 (6 bases). The CDR3 has 13 amino acids. CDR1 MNHEY and CDR2 SVGEGT come from the germline V gene. V lost 2 bases to trimming and J lost 9 bases, with 11 bases between them. The CDR3 sequence: CASSYGTPGEQFF. The CDR3 region has the DNA TGTGCCAGCAGTTACGGGACACCCGGTGAGCAGTTCTTC.

V usage is TRBV2 and J usage is TRBJ1-2; D may be TRBD1 (5 bases). Trimming removed 4 bases from V and 0 bases from J, with 18 bases in between. CDR3 length: 17 amino acids. Germline-derived CDR1 and CDR2 are SNHLY and FYNNEI. CDR3 in DNA: TGTGCCAGCAGTGGCCGGGACGGGGGAACCTCTAACTATGGCTACACCTTC. Translating it yields CASSGRDGGTSNYGYTF.

This chain joins TRBV28 and TRBJ2-3; 7 bases fit TRBD2. V gave up 3 bases and J gave up 0 bases; unmatched junction bases: 6. CDR3 size: 16 residues. Germline V gives CDR1 MDHEN, CDR2 SYDVKM. The CDR3 sequence is CASSFQSGASTDTQYF. The CDR3 coding sequence is TGTGCCAGCAGTTTCCAGAGCGGGGCTAGCACAGATACGCAGTATTTT.

The chain recombines TRBV10-3 with TRBJ1-5; D is ambiguous. Germline CDR1 reads ENHRY; CDR2 reads SYGVKD. The V end lost 0 bases, the J end lost 2 bases, and 14 bases lay between the germline ends. The CDR3 is 17 residues long. Here the CDR3 DNA reads TGTGCCATCAGTGAGTCGACTGGCGGGAGTCGCAATCAGCCCCAGCATTTT. Its translation is CAISESTGGSRNQPQHF.

The rearrangement links TRBV6-6 to TRBJ2-3; 8 bases are a match to TRBD2. V trimming: 5 bases; J trimming: 9 bases; junction bases outside the gene matches: 19. CDR3 length equals 17 residues. Germline assignment: CDR1 MNHNY and CDR2 SVGAGI (reference sequence). CDR3 residues: CASSPEFWGLGGWTQYF. The CDR3 DNA reads TGTGCCAGCAGTCCCGAATTCTGGGGACTAGGAGGATGGACGCAGTATTTT.

The chain links TRBV4-3 to TRBJ2-1, with D perhaps TRBD1 (5 bases). Trimming took 2 bases from V and 7 from J, leaving 6 bases between them. The CDR3 runs to 12 residues. The germline V gene encodes CDR1 LGHNA and CDR2 YSLEER. The CDR3 DNA is TGCGCCAGCAGCCAAAGGGGAAATGAGCAGTTCTTC. The encoded protein is CASSQRGNEQFF.